The 9 T cell receptor beta chains in this list originate from one sample, sequenced in a study of T cell responses to AZD1222 COVID-19 vaccine. The repertoire was sequenced with immunoSEQ multiplex PCR; TCRdb's copy has only in-frame clones and lacks some. The sample yields 120,000 to 150,000 clones, more than 75% seen once. Sequences were derived from peripheral blood, sampled on day 0 of MenACWY control vaccination. These receptors came from an adult in good health.

The gene calls are TRBV5-6 and TRBJ1-2; D perhaps matches TRBD1 (6 bases). V was pared by 0 bases and J by 4 bases, with 10 bases between. Germline assignment: CDR1 SGHDT and CDR2 YYEEEE. This CDR3 has 14 amino acids. CDR3 sequence reads: CASSLGQGTYGYTF. CDR3 nucleotide sequence: TGTGCCAGCAGCTTGGGGCAGGGGACCTATGGCTACACCTTC. Full variable domain (remainder filled in from reference TRBV5-6 and TRBJ1-2): DAGVTQSPTHLIKTRGQQVTLRCSPKSGHDTVSWYQQALGQGPQFIFQYYEEEERQRGNFPDRFSGHQFPNYSSELNVNALLLGDSALYLCASSLGQGTYGYTFGSGTRLTVV.

J is TRBJ1-2 and V is TRBV4-1; 12 nucleotides match TRBD1. The CDR3 sequence is 15 residues long. Losses at the gene ends were 3 bases for V and 4 bases for J; bases not matched to a gene: 3. CDR1 is MGHRA, CDR2 YSYEKL, per germline. The CDR3 coding sequence is TGCGCCAGCAGCCAGGGACAGGGGGCTTTCTATGGCTACACCTTC. As protein: CASSQGQGAFYGYTF.

The chain uses TRBV5-5 and TRBJ1-6; 7 nucleotides match TRBD1. J gave up 1 base and V 0 bases, and 7 bases lay outside the gene matches. Germline CDR1 is SGHKS and CDR2 is YYEKEE (reference sequence). The CDR3 spans 18 residues. CDR3 bases: TGTGCCAGCAGCTTGGCGTGGCAGGGGGAGTCCTATAATTCACCCCTCCACTTT. Amino acids: CASSLAWQGESYNSPLHF.

This sequence joins TRBV7-9 and TRBJ1-1; no firm D call. The CDR3 runs to 12 residues. V lost 2 bases and J 10 bases, leaving 11 bases between the germline ends. CDR1 is SEHNR and CDR2 is FQNEAQ in the germline V gene (reference sequence). CDR3 nucleotide sequence: TGTGCCAGCAGCTTACTTGTGGAGGTAGCTTTCTTT. Its translation is CASSLLVEVAFF.

The V and J genes are TRBV19 and TRBJ2-1; D call uncertain. The germline CDR1 and CDR2 sequences are LNHDA and SQIVND (reference sequence). The CDR3 has 14 amino acids. Trimming took 3 bases from V and 8 from J, leaving 14 bases between them. CDR3 sequence: CASSISPRSDEQFF. CDR3 nucleotide sequence: TGTGCCAGTAGTATCTCCCCTCGGAGTGATGAGCAGTTCTTC. Full variable domain (remainder filled in from reference TRBV19 and TRBJ2-1): DGGITQSPKYLFRKEGQNVTLSCEQNLNHDAMYWYRQDPGQGLRLIYYSQIVNDFQKGDIAEGYSVSREKKESFPLTVTSAQKNPTAFYLCASSISPRSDEQFFGPGTRLTVL.

The rearrangement uses TRBV5-1 and TRBJ1-1; 9 bases are a match to TRBD1. V was pared by 4 bases and J by 5 bases, with 9 bases of the junction left unmatched. CDR3 size: 15 residues. Germline CDR1 is SGHRS and CDR2 is YFSETQ. For the CDR3, the DNA is TGCGCCAGCAGCGCCAGGGACAGGGCTTGGACTGAAGCTTTCTTT. Encoded protein: CASSARDRAWTEAFF.

This sequence joins TRBV3-1 (or the pseudogene TRBV3-2) and TRBJ2-6, with 11 positions matching TRBD1. This CDR3 contains 15 residues. Germline lookup yields CDR1 LGHDT and CDR2 YNNKEL (reference sequence). The junction had 4 bases not matched to a gene; V was cut back by 8 bases and J by 4 bases. CDR3: CASGTGGGGANVLTF. CDR3 in DNA: TGTGCCAGCGGGACAGGGGGAGGAGGGGCCAACGTCCTGACTTTC.

This chain uses TRBV7-9 with TRBJ2-5; 9 nucleotides match TRBD1. This CDR3 is built from 15 residues. Germline V lookup: CDR1 SEHNR, CDR2 FQNEAQ (reference sequence). V lost 4 bases and J lost 6; bases outside the gene matches: 9. The CDR3 reads CASSSIRGQGKTQYF. The CDR3 DNA follows: TGTGCCAGCAGCTCAATCAGGGGACAGGGAAAGACCCAGTACTTC.

The rearrangement links TRBV28 to TRBJ1-5; tentatively, D is TRBD1 (5 bases). Trimming shortened V by 6 bases and J by 9 bases, and 15 bases separated the two germline ends. This CDR3 has 13 residues. CDR1 is MDHEN and CDR2 is SYDVKM in the germline V gene. The CDR3 bases are TGTGCCAGCAGCGCACCCCCGGGGGGGCCCCAGCATTTT. It yields the protein CASSAPPGGPQHF.